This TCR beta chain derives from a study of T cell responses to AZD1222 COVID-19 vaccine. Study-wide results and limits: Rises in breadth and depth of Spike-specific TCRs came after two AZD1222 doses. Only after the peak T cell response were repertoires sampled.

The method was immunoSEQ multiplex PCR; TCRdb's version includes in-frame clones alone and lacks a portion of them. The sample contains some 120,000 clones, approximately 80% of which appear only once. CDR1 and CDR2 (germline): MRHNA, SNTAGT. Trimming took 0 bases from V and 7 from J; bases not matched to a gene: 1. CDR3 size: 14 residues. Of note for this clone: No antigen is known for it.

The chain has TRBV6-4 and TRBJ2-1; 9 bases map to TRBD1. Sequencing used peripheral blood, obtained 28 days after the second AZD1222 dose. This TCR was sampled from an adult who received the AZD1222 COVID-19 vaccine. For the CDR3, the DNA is TGTGCCAGCAGTGACTCGGACAGGGGAAATGAGCAGTTCTTC. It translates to CASSDSDRGNEQFF.